The TCR beta chain described here comes from a study of a mutant IDH1 vaccine in newly diagnosed glioma. About the study: Vaccine dosing followed radiotherapy by 4-6 weeks, or accompanied temozolomide cycles. Of the patients given treatment, approximately 62% were male and 37.5% were female, and a mean age of around 44 years was recorded. Every participant had undergone radiotherapy, temozolomide, or both before, and most underwent both. The study held visit V12 at week 35 and visit V13 at week 47.

This clone was seen once. Its target is unknown. The CDR3 is 14 residues long. V dropped 6 bases and J dropped 6; count of bases not matched to a gene: 13. Germline CDR1 SQVTM, CDR2 ANQGSEA. Time point defined: week 35, safety follow-up. Vaccinated patients received 300 ug of mutant IDH1 20-mer peptide per dose, with topical imiquimod. TCRdb keeps only in-frame clones here, not all; method: immunoSEQ multiplex PCR. The table has 50,000 to 70,000 clones, 74% seen once; the top ten hold 4.5% to 5%. The sequencing used PBMCs, collected from a glioma patient whose treatment included an IDH1 peptide vaccine. The rearrangement links TRBV29-1 to TRBJ2-7, with TRBD1 identical over 8 bases. The receptor was derived from a man in his forties or fifties with glioma. In nucleotides, the CDR3 is TGCAGCGTCGGGACCGGGACAGGTGGGGTCGAGCAGTACTTC. Its protein is CSVGTGTGGVEQYF.